A single T cell receptor (beta chain) is shown here with its context. The antigen remains undetermined. The CDR3 has 15 residues. V lost 2 bases, J lost 2 bases, and 13 bases lay in between. Germline assignment: CDR1 MNHEY and CDR2 SMNVEV (reference sequence). Sequenced by immunoSEQ multiplex PCR; TCRdb stores in-frame clones only, minus some. The sample comprises 100,000 or so clones, 92% of which are singletons, and around 0.17% rests with the top ten. This sample is drawn from a study of graft-versus-host responses after intestinal transplantation. Study-level points and caveats: Graft-donor T cell macrochimerism coincided with high graft-versus-host to host-versus-graft clonal ratios in allografts.

The chain has TRBV27 and TRBJ2-7, with D possibly matching TRBD1 (5 bases). The source material was unstimulated CD4+ T cells sorted from spleen or lymph node cells, sampled before intestinal transplant. The origin of this receptor is a human donor who received an intestinal transplant. CDR3 region: CASSLARQRPYEQYF. Written as DNA, the CDR3 is TGTGCCAGCAGTTTAGCCAGACAGAGACCCTACGAGCAGTACTTC.